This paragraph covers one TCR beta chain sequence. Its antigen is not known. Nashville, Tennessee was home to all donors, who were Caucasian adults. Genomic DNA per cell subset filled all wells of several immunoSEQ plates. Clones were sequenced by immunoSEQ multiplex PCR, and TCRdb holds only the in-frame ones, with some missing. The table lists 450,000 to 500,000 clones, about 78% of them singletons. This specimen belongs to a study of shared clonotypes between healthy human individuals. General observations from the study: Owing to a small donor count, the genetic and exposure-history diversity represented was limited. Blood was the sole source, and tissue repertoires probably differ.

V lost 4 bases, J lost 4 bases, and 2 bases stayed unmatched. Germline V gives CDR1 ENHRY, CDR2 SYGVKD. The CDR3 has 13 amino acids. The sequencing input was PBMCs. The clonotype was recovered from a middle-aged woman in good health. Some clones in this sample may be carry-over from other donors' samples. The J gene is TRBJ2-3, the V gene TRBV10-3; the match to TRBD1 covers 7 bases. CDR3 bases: TGTGCCATCAGTGGGGGGACAGCAGATACGCAGTATTTT. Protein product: CAISGGTADTQYF.